This TCR beta chain appears in the sequencing data of a study of T cells after yellow fever vaccination. They built TCR cDNA with 5'RACE template switching, a step that put in a universal primer site and UMIs. Each CDR3 protein is one row after TCRdb ran MiXCR on the 5' RACE reads. This table has 500,000 to 650,000 distinct CDR3 sequences, around 12% appearing once. This clonotype has only a few counts. This specimen was PBMCs, taken on the day of the yellow fever booster vaccination. This receptor was identified in a man aged 25-45 years who received the YFV17D yellow fever vaccine.

The CDR3 reads CASSLGQSMDYEQYF. DNA of the CDR3: TGCGCCAGCAGCTTGGGGCAGAGCATGGACTACGAGCAGTACTTC. This chain uses TRBV5-1 with TRBJ2-7; D uncertain. V shed 0 bases and J shed 3 bases, with 13 bases lying between them. Germline values: CDR1 SGHRS, CDR2 YFSETQ. The CDR3 totals 15 residues.